This T cell receptor (beta chain) originates from a study of regulatory T cells in long-lasting Graves disease. Through Arm-PCR of CDR3 regions and iRepertoire HTBI primers, TCR beta libraries were built. TCRdb reanalysed the multiplex PCR reads using MiXCR and keeps one entry per CDR3 protein. The sample yields under 700,000 distinct CDR3 sequences, 15% to 20% seen once. As to time point: newly diagnosed GD, antithyroid drugs for less than 3 months. RNA extracted from PBMCs served as the sequencing template. A few counts support this clonotype. Looked up from germline, CDR1 is MGHRA and CDR2 is YSYEKL. The CDR3 has 19 residues. V dropped 2 bases and J dropped 10; count of bases not matched to a gene: 19. The same sample was also used in a study of T cells in Graves' hyperthyroidism and ophthalmopathy. Per that paper: Lactation, pregnancy, other autoimmune disease or uncontrolled infection led to exclusion of patients. The primer set for the first-round RT-PCR of the TCR CDR3 was HTBI.

This TCR was recovered from a woman in her forties or fifties with Graves disease. J is TRBJ1-6 and V is TRBV4-1; 8 positions match TRBD1. The material sequenced was peripheral blood mononuclear cells (PBMCs), taken at new diagnosis, from a patient treated with antithyroid drugs. The CDR3 coding sequence is TGCGCCAGCAGCCAACCACCGGGACAGGACATAACCTCAGGGTCACCCCTCCACTTT. This gives the protein CASSQPPGQDITSGSPLHF.